The 16 T cell receptor beta chains below come from one sample, sequenced in a study of shared clonotypes between healthy human individuals. The naive CD8 subset, CD45RO-negative cells positively selected for CCR7, excluded terminally differentiated effector memory CD45RA+ cells. Here immunoSEQ multiplex PCR was the method, and the copy in TCRdb shows in-frame clones only, minus some. This sample has around 2,000,000 clones, with roughly 91% found just once. Sample: naive CD8+ T cells from PBMCs. The receptors here all came from a young man in good health. Some clones in this sample may be carry-over from other donors' samples.

V and J are TRBV28 and TRBJ1-2; TRBD1 matches at 10 bases. J gave up 4 bases and V 5 bases, and 4 bases lay outside the gene matches. This CDR3 contains 14 residues. Per the germline V gene, CDR1 is MDHEN and CDR2 is SYDVKM. Here the CDR3 reads CASSRDRGGYGYTF. In DNA, the CDR3 is TGTGCCAGCAGTCGGGACAGGGGAGGCTATGGCTACACCTTC.

The V call is TRBV20-1, the J call TRBJ2-2; maybe TRBD1 (5 bases). Germline V CDR1 and CDR2: DFQATT, SNEGSKA (reference sequence). The CDR3 extends over 11 amino acids. The germline V and J ends were trimmed by 5 bases and 6 bases, with 7 bases remaining between them. The CDR3 is CSALGAGELFF. The CDR3 bases are TGCAGTGCTCTAGGGGCCGGGGAGCTGTTTTTT.

The chain uses TRBV5-4 and TRBJ2-1; 8 bases are shared with TRBD2. The V and J ends lost 1 base and 7 bases, in that order; junction bases with no gene match: 7. Germline V gene data show CDR1 as SGHNT and CDR2 as YYREEE (reference sequence). This CDR3 comprises 15 residues. DNA of the CDR3: TGTGCCAGCAGCTTGCGGGGTAGCGGGACTAATGAGCAGTTCTTC. Its protein is CASSLRGSGTNEQFF.

The chain's CDR3 is CASSAGTLDPRNEQFF. The CDR3 DNA follows: TGTGCCAGCAGCGCCGGGACATTGGATCCTAGGAATGAGCAGTTCTTC. J is TRBJ2-1 and V is TRBV9, with a tentative D call TRBD1 (6 bases). This CDR3 is 16 amino acids long. Germline V gene data show CDR1 as SGDLS and CDR2 as YYNGEE. With 3 bases removed from V and 7 bases from J, the gap between germline ends came to 20 bases. Full variable domain (missing parts from reference TRBV9 and TRBJ2-1): DSGVTQTPKHLITATGQRVTLRCSPRSGDLSVYWYQQSLDQGLQFLIQYYNGEERAKGNILERFSAQQFPDLHSELNLSSLELGDSALYFCASSAGTLDPRNEQFFGPGTRLTVL.

The rearrangement uses TRBV7-2 and TRBJ2-5; 8 nucleotides line up with TRBD2. There are 17 residues in the CDR3. Trimming took 5 bases from V and 4 from J; bases not matched to a gene: 15. Germline V CDR1 and CDR2: SGHTA, FQGNSA. CDR3 nucleotides: TGTGCCAGCAGCCTCATAGTCGGACTAGCAGGAGGAGAGACCCAGTACTTC. Translated, it gives CASSLIVGLAGGETQYF.

V gene TRBV27 combines with J gene TRBJ2-3; maybe TRBD1 (5 bases). The CDR3 loop spans 15 amino acids. V lost 0 bases to trimming and J lost 2 bases, with 9 bases between them. CDR1 is MNHEY, CDR2 SMNVEV, per germline (reference sequence). The CDR3 DNA reads as TGTGCCAGCAGTTTATCGTCAGGGAACACAGATACGCAGTATTTT. As protein: CASSLSSGNTDTQYF.

This clone was seen only once. This chain connects TRBV28 to TRBJ1-5; 9 nucleotides align to TRBD1. The CDR3 consists of 14 residues. The V gene end was trimmed by 6 bases and the J gene end by 6 bases; junction bases not matched to a gene: 6. Germline CDR1 reads MDHEN; CDR2 reads SYDVKM. DNA of the CDR3: TGTGCCAGCAGGATCACAGGGGGCCTTCAGCCCCAGCATTTT. This translates into CASRITGGLQPQHF.

V usage is TRBV9 and J usage is TRBJ1-2, with D tentatively TRBD1 (5 bases). Per the germline V gene, CDR1 is SGDLS and CDR2 is YYNGEE. The CDR3 has 17 amino acids. V dropped 3 bases and J dropped 5 bases, with 23 bases sitting between them. CDR3 residues: CASSATPGTAVRYGYTF. DNA for the CDR3: TGTGCCAGCAGCGCCACTCCCGGGACGGCCGTTCGGTATGGCTACACCTTC. Combining the CDR3 with reference TRBV9 and TRBJ1-2 gives the whole variable domain DSGVTQTPKHLITATGQRVTLRCSPRSGDLSVYWYQQSLDQGLQFLIQYYNGEERAKGNILERFSAQQFPDLHSELNLSSLELGDSALYFCASSATPGTAVRYGYTFGSGTRLTVV.

The chain uses TRBV27 and TRBJ1-4; D remains unclear. The V gene lost 10 bases and the J gene lost 4 bases, with 13 bases spanning the gap. The CDR3 is 13 amino acids. Germline-derived CDR1 and CDR2 are MNHEY and SMNVEV (reference sequence). The CDR3 is CATKLGGNEKLFF. The CDR3, as DNA: TGTGCCACCAAACTGGGTGGTAATGAAAAACTGTTTTTT. The whole variable domain, remainder taken from reference TRBV27 and TRBJ1-4, is EAQVTQNPRYLITVTGKKLTVTCSQNMNHEYMSWYRQDPGLGLRQIYYSMNVEVTDKGDVPEGYKVSRKEKRNFPLILESPSPNQTSLYFCATKLGGNEKLFFGSGTQLSVL.

This chain joins TRBV30 and TRBJ2-5; D might be TRBD1 or TRBD2, each matching 5 bases. This CDR3 contains 16 residues. CDR1 is GTSNPN, CDR2 SVGIG, per germline (reference sequence). V shed 0 bases and J shed 2 bases, with 16 bases lying between them. CDR3 nucleotide sequence: TGTGCCTGGAGTGTAGTAAATTGGGGCGGGCAAGAGACCCAGTACTTC. Protein sequence: CAWSVVNWGGQETQYF.

The chain uses TRBV6-1 and TRBJ1-1; D is ambiguous. The germline V gene has CDR1 MNHNS and CDR2 SASEGT. With 1 base removed from V and 4 bases from J, the gap between germline ends came to 13 bases. This CDR3 spans 15 amino acids. This chain's CDR3 is CASSEGPQSITEAFF. Written as DNA, the CDR3 is TGTGCCAGCAGTGAAGGGCCTCAGAGTATCACTGAAGCTTTCTTT.

The genes are TRBV19 and TRBJ1-5; no firm D call. The CDR3 has 14 amino acids. V was clipped by 2 bases and J by 3 bases, with 8 bases between them. The V gene's germline CDR1 is LNHDA and CDR2 SQIVND (reference sequence). In nucleotides, the CDR3 is TGTGCCAGTAGTATAAGAGTAATCAATCAGCCCCAGCATTTT. This gives the protein CASSIRVINQPQHF.

About this clone: The sample holds other DNA sequences that translate to the same CDR3. V usage is TRBV7-9 and J usage is TRBJ2-7; no clear D. V was clipped by 5 bases and J by 4 bases, with 9 bases between them. This CDR3 has 12 amino acids. Germline V gene lookup returns CDR1 SEHNR and CDR2 FQNEAQ (reference sequence). The CDR3: CASSQGPYEQYF. CDR3 DNA sequence: TGTGCCAGCAGCCAAGGGCCTTACGAGCAGTACTTC.

The chain has TRBV6-5 and TRBJ2-7; TRBD1 aligns across 10 bases. The CDR3 extends over 14 amino acids. Germline CDR1 and CDR2: MNHEY and SVGAGI. The V gene end was trimmed by 6 bases and the J gene end by 3 bases; junction bases not matched to a gene: 5. The CDR3: CASRSGTGVYEQYF. The CDR3 coding sequence is TGTGCCAGCAGAAGCGGGACAGGGGTCTACGAGCAGTACTTC.

This clone was recorded once. V and J are TRBV29-1 and TRBJ1-2, with D maybe TRBD1 (6 bases). Between the trimmed V and J ends, which lost 0 bases and 4 bases, there was a span of 12 bases. The CDR3 has 14 amino acids. Germline CDR1 reads SQVTM; CDR2 reads ANQGSEA. The CDR3 here is CSVEDRARGYGYTF. The CDR3 nucleotides are TGCAGCGTTGAAGATCGGGCCAGGGGCTATGGCTACACCTTC.

The V and J genes are TRBV5-4 and TRBJ2-7; a weak D match, TRBD2 (5 bases). The V gene's germline CDR1 is SGHNT and CDR2 YYREEE (reference sequence). With 5 bases removed from V and 5 bases from J, the gap between germline ends came to 20 bases. The CDR3 totals 15 residues. The CDR3: CASSNTGIPLHEQYF. In nucleotides, the CDR3 is TGTGCCAGCAGTAACACCGGGATCCCTTTGCACGAGCAGTACTTC. The variable domain in full, completed from reference TRBV5-4 and TRBJ2-7, reads ETGVTQSPTHLIKTRGQQVTLRCSSQSGHNTVSWYQQALGQGPQFIFQYYREEENGRGNFPPRFSGLQFPNYSSELNVNALELDDSALYLCASSNTGIPLHEQYFGPGTRLTVT.